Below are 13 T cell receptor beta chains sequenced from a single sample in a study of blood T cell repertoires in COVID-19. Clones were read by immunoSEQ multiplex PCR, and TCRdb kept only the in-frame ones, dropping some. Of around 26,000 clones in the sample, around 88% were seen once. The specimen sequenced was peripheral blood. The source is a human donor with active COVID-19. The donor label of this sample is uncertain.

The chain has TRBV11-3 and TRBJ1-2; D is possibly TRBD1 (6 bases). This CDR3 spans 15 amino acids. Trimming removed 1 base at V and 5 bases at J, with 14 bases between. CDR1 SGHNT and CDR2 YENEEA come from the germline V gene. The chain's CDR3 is CASSLVRDTGYGYTF. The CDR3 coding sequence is TGTGCCAGCAGCTTAGTTCGGGACACGGGGTATGGCTACACCTTC.

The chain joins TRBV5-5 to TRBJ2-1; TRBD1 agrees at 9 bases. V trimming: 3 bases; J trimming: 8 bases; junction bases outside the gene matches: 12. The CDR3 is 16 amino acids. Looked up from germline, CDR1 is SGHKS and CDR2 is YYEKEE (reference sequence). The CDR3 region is CASSWGTGRVSDEQFF. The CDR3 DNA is TGTGCCAGCAGCTGGGGGACAGGGCGGGTCTCCGATGAGCAGTTCTTC.

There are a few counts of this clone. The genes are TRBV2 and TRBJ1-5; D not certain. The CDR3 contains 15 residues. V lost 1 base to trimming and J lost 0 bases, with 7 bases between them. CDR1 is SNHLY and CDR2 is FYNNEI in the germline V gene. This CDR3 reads CASSEVYVSNQPQHF. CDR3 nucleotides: TGTGCCAGCAGTGAAGTTTATGTTAGCAATCAGCCCCAGCATTTT.

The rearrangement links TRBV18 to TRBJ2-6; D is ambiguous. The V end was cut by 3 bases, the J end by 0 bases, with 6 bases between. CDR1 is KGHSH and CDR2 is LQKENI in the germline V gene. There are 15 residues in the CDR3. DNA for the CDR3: TGTGCCAGCTCACCGTCAGGCTCTGGGGCCAACGTCCTGACTTTC. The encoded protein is CASSPSGSGANVLTF. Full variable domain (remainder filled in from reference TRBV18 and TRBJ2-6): NAGVMQNPRHLVRRRGQEARLRCSPMKGHSHVYWYRQLPEEGLKFMVYLQKENIIDESGMPKERFSAEFPKEGPSILRIQQVVRGDSAAYFCASSPSGSGANVLTFGAGSRLTVL.

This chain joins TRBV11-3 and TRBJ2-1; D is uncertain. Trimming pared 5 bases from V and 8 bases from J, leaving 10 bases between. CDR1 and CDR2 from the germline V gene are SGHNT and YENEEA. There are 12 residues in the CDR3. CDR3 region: CASSAGRDEQFF. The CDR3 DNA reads TGTGCCAGCAGCGCCGGTCGGGATGAGCAGTTCTTC.

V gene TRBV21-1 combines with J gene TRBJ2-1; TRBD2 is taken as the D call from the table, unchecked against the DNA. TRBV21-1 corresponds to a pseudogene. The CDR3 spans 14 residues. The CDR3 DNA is TGTGCCCCCCTCGGTAGACTAGCGGGATGTGAGCAGTTCTTC. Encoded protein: CAPLGRLAGCEQFF.

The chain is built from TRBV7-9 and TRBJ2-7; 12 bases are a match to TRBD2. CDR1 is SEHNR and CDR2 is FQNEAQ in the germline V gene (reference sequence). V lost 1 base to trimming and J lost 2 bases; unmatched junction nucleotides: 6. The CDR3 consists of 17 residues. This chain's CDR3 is CASSLVTSGRIAYEQYF. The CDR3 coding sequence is TGTGCCAGCAGCTTAGTGACTAGCGGGAGAATAGCCTACGAGCAGTACTTC.

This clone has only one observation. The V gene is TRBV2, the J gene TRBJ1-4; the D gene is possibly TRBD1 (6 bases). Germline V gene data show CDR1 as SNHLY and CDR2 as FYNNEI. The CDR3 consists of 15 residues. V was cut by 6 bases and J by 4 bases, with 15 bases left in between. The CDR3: CASSVQGRINEKLFF. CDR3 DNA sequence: TGTGCCAGCAGCGTACAGGGCAGAATTAATGAAAAACTGTTTTTT.

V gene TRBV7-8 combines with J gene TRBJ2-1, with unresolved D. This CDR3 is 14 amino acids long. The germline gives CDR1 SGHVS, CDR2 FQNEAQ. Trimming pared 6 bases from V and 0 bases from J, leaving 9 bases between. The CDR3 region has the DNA TGTGCCAGCAGGTCTCCTAGCTCCTACAATGAGCAGTTCTTC. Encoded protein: CASRSPSSYNEQFF.

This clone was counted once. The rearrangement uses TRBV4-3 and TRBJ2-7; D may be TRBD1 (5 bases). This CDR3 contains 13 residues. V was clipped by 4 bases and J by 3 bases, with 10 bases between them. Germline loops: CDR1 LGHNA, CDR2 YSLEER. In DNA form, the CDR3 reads TGCGCCAGCAGCCGCCAAACAGGCTACGAGCAGTACTTC. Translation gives CASSRQTGYEQYF.

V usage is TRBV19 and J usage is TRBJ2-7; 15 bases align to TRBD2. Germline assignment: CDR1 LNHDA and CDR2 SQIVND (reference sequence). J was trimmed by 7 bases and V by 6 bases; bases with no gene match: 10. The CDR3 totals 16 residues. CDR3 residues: CASSSGGGLAGGEQYF. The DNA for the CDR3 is TGTGCCAGTAGCAGCGGAGGGGGACTAGCGGGAGGTGAGCAGTACTTC.

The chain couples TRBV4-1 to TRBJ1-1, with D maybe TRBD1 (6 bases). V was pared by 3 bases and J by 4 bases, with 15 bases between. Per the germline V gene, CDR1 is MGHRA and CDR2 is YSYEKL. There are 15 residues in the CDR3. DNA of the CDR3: TGCGCCAGCAGCCAGGGGGCGGAAGTTGGCACTGAAGCTTTCTTT. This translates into CASSQGAEVGTEAFF.

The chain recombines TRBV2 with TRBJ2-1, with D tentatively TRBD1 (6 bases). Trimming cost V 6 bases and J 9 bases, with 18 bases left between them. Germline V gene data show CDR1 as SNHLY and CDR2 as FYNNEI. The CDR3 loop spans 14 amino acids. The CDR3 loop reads CASRAYGGPTEQFF. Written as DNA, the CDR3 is TGTGCCAGCAGGGCCTATGGGGGCCCCACTGAGCAGTTCTTC. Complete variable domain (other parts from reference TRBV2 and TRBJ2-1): EPEVTQTPSHQVTQMGQEVILRCVPISNHLYFYWYRQILGQKVEFLVSFYNNEISEKSEIFDDQFSVERPDGSNFTLKIRSTKLEDSAMYFCASRAYGGPTEQFFGPGTRLTVL.